One sample yielded the 12 T cell receptor beta chains listed below, sequenced in a study of tumor and adjacent non-tumor tissue in lung cancer. RNA was extracted from bulk tissue without any cell sorting. TCRbeta libraries were built with three rounds of nested PCR, modified from ARM-PCR. Each CDR3 protein is one row after TCRdb ran MiXCR on the multiplex PCR reads. This table has tens of thousands of distinct CDR3 sequences, about 60% appearing once. The specimen sequenced was lung tumor tissue. Receptors originate from a man in his forties or fifties with non-small cell lung cancer.

A remark on this clonotype: A much larger clone lies a single base off, so this may be a read error. The gene calls are TRBV6-5 and TRBJ1-6, with 7 bases identical to TRBD1. CDR1 MNHEY and CDR2 SVGAGI come from the germline V gene. The length of the CDR3 is 14 residues. The V and J ends lost 2 bases and 11 bases, in that order; junction bases with no gene match: 6. The CDR3 spells CASSYEGANPPLHF. The CDR3 region has the DNA TGTGCCAGCAGTTACGAGGGGGCAAATCCACCCCTCCACTTT.

This clonotype was detected many times. The chain uses TRBV29-1 and TRBJ2-1; 8 bases align to TRBD2. With V trimmed by 3 bases and J by 7 bases, 8 bases remained unmatched. The CDR3 contains 14 residues. Germline V gene sequence: CDR1 SQVTM, CDR2 ANQGSEA. CDR3 residues: CSVDGRGAGNEQFF. DNA of the CDR3: TGCAGCGTTGACGGGCGGGGGGCCGGGAATGAGCAGTTCTTC.

The table lists this clonotype with many counts. This chain links TRBV5-5 with TRBJ2-1; D call uncertain. This CDR3 is built from 12 residues. Deletions cut 2 bases from V and 9 bases from J, with 9 bases between. The germline CDR1 and CDR2 sequences are SGHKS and YYEKEE (reference sequence). The CDR3: CASSFFFSEQFF. The CDR3 nucleotides read TGTGCCAGCAGCTTCTTTTTCAGTGAGCAGTTCTTC.

As for this clonotype: In this CDR3 the conserved last residue, phenylalanine or tryptophan, is missing, so a read error is likely. The chain's CDR3 is CVITDREGETQYL. CDR3 sequence (DNA): TGTGTCATCACCGACAGGGAGGGGGAGACCCAGTACCTC. This chain connects TRBV10-3 to TRBJ2-5; D might be TRBD1 or TRBD2, each matching 7 bases. Germline assignment: CDR1 ENHRY and CDR2 SYGVKD. The CDR3 is 13 amino acids.

This clonotype was seen more than once but under ten times. Being one base from a much bigger clone, this may be a read error. The CDR3 coding sequence is TGTGCCGGCAGTTACGACAGAGAGACCCAGTACTTC. It codes for CAGSYDRETQYF. V gene TRBV6-6 combines with J gene TRBJ2-5, with a weak D call TRBD1 (5 bases). Germline CDR1 MNHNY, CDR2 SVGAGI (reference sequence). This CDR3 contains 12 residues.

Concerning this clonotype itself: Being one base from a much bigger clone, this may be a read error. This rearrangement joins TRBV2 to TRBJ2-1; D gene ambiguous. Deletions cut 9 bases from V and 6 bases from J, with 12 bases between. Germline CDR1 and CDR2: SNHLY and FYNNEI. The length of the CDR3 is 12 residues. The CDR3 is CARSRQSNEQFF. The CDR3 nucleotides read TGTGCCAGGAGTCGGCAGAGCAATGAGCAGTTCTTC.

For this clonotype: A much larger clone differs by one base, so this may be a read error. The chain recombines TRBV10-1 with TRBJ2-2; 9 bases fit TRBD1. CDR1 WNHNN and CDR2 SYGVQD come from the germline V gene (reference sequence). There are 16 residues in the CDR3. The CDR3 here is CTSSESPGQGGGELFF. CDR3 bases: TGCACCAGCAGTGAGAGCCCGGGACAGGGCGGCGGGGAGCTGTTTTTT.

Of note for this clonotype: Given a much more abundant clone one base away, this may be a read error. The gene calls are TRBV20-1 and TRBJ2-7; a weak D match, TRBD2 (6 bases). Germline values: CDR1 DFQATT, CDR2 SNEGSKA (reference sequence). This CDR3 contains 15 residues. The V and J ends lost 5 bases and 7 bases respectively, with 24 bases between them. CDR3 nucleotides: TGCAGTGCTGGCGAAGGGGACTCCGCTGGGGGAGAGCAGTACTTC. It encodes CSAGEGDSAGGEQYF.

This clonotype was seen only once. An end of the junction differs from the germline gene, which may be a read error. This rearrangement joins TRBV19 to TRBJ2-1; D is tentatively TRBD1 or TRBD2 (6 bases each). There are 16 residues in the CDR3. The germline gives CDR1 LNHDA, CDR2 SQIVND (reference sequence). The CDR3 DNA follows: TGTGTCAGTAGCCTGGGATGGGGGGCTTCCTACAATGGGCAGTTCTTC. Protein: CVSSLGWGASYNGQFF.

A remark on this clonotype: It may be a read error: a sequence one base away is much more abundant. This chain connects TRBV6-5 to TRBJ2-3; D unclear. This CDR3 comprises 17 residues. The V end was cut by 0 bases, the J end by 0 bases, with 13 bases between. Germline lookup yields CDR1 MNHEY and CDR2 SVGAGI. CDR3 DNA: TGTGCCAGCAGTTACTCTCCCCCCGGGTTTAGCACAGATACGCAGTATTTT. It translates to CASSYSPPGFSTDTQYF.

With regard to this clonotype: This may come from a read error, since a much larger clone is one base off. No conserved phenylalanine or tryptophan ends this CDR3, so it is likely a read error. This rearrangement joins TRBV5-1 to TRBJ2-7; a weak D match, TRBD1 (5 bases). Germline lookup yields CDR1 SGHRS and CDR2 YFSETQ. Trimming cost V 8 bases and J 1 base, with 7 bases left between them. The CDR3 extends over 11 amino acids. The CDR3 is CASRQSYEQYL. CDR3 DNA: TGCGCCAGTCGACAGTCCTACGAGCAGTACCTC.

This clonotype was counted at least ten times. The CDR3 protein is CASSLTGGTNEQFF. DNA for the CDR3: TGTGCCAGCAGCTTAACAGGGGGCACAAATGAGCAGTTCTTC. The chain joins TRBV7-9 to TRBJ2-1, with 9 bases identical to TRBD1. Germline V gene lookup returns CDR1 SEHNR and CDR2 FQNEAQ (reference sequence). Trimming removed 2 bases from V and 7 bases from J; junction bases left unmatched: 3. The CDR3 covers 14 residues. The full variable domain, in which reference TRBV7-9 and TRBJ2-1 provide the parts outside the CDR3, is DTGVSQNPRHKITKRGQNVTFRCDPISEHNRLYWYRQTLGQGPEFLTYFQNEAQLEKSRLLSDRFSAERPKGSFSTLEIQRTEQGDSAMYLCASSLTGGTNEQFFGPGTRLTVL.